This T cell receptor beta chain emerged from a study of control samples from healthy donors and cancer patients. Method: immunoSEQ multiplex PCR; TCRdb's copy keeps in-frame clones and lacks some. The sample contains fewer than 130,000 clones, approximately 90% of which appear only once. The CDR3 is 14 residues long. Germline V gives CDR1 KGHSH, CDR2 LQKENI. V lost 0 bases and J 1 base, leaving 6 bases between the germline ends. This TCR derives from a woman aged 55-70 years with lung cancer. Sequenced input: PBMCs. The chain employs TRBV18 and TRBJ1-1; D is possibly TRBD1 (5 bases). The CDR3 DNA reads as TGTGCCAGCTCACCACCTGACAGGAACACTGAAGCTTTCTTT. This translates into CASSPPDRNTEAFF. Full variable domain (outside the CDR3, taken from reference TRBV18 and TRBJ1-1): NAGVMQNPRHLVRRRGQEARLRCSPMKGHSHVYWYRQLPEEGLKFMVYLQKENIIDESGMPKERFSAEFPKEGPSILRIQQVVRGDSAAYFCASSPPDRNTEAFFGQGTRLTVV.